At least ten counts were recorded for the clone carrying this TCR beta chain. The sample comes from a study of shared clonotypes between healthy human individuals. Study as a whole: Three plates each covered CD4 naive and memory; CD8 naive two, CD8 memory one.

Assay: immunoSEQ multiplex PCR; the TCRdb copy retains only in-frame clones and omits some. The table shows roughly 640,000 clones, with around 74% occurring only once. Everyone who donated was a Caucasian adult who lived in Nashville, Tennessee. This CDR3 is 15 amino acids long. Per the germline V gene, CDR1 is SGHNT and CDR2 is YYREEE (reference sequence). After removal of 2 bases from V and 4 bases from J, the junction contained 4 bases not matched to a gene. This clonotype was obtained from a woman in her 30s in good health. Input material: memory CD4+ T cells sorted from blood. The subset here: CD45RA-negative fraction. J is TRBJ1-1 and V is TRBV5-4; the match to TRBD1 covers 11 bases. This chain's CDR3 is CASSFWTGGPTEAFF. The CDR3, as DNA: TGTGCCAGCAGCTTTTGGACAGGGGGCCCCACTGAAGCTTTCTTT.